These 27 T cell receptor beta chains originate from one sample sequenced in a study of blood T cell repertoires in COVID-19. The method was immunoSEQ multiplex PCR; TCRdb's version includes in-frame clones alone and lacks a portion of them. The sample records a few hundred thousand clones, roughly 90% being singletons. Sequencing was performed on PBMCs or T cells enriched from blood (not recorded which). The receptor source for this set is a woman aged 40 to 49 who had recovered from COVID-19.

V gene TRBV6-5 combines with J gene TRBJ2-7; possibly TRBD2 for D (6 bases). The CDR3 consists of 12 residues. Trimming shortened V by 7 bases and J by 9 bases, and 16 bases separated the two germline ends. The V gene's germline CDR1 is MNHEY and CDR2 SVGAGI. In DNA, the CDR3 is TGTGCCAGCACCGAGCGGGCTGAGGGGCAGTACTTC. Protein: CASTERAEGQYF.

The V and J genes are TRBV11-2 and TRBJ2-1, with TRBD2 matching 12 bases. The germline V gene has CDR1 SGHAT and CDR2 FQNNGV. The CDR3 is made up of 17 amino acids. The V and J ends lost 1 base and 5 bases, in that order; junction bases with no gene match: 6. CDR3: CASSLGLRLAGDNEQFF. CDR3 nucleotides: TGTGCCAGCAGCTTAGGGCTTCGACTAGCGGGAGACAATGAGCAGTTCTTC.

The V call is TRBV2, the J call TRBJ2-7, with 8 bases that match TRBD1. Trimming cost V 9 bases and J 4 bases; bases outside gene matches: 8. Germline CDR1 and CDR2: SNHLY and FYNNEI. The CDR3 loop spans 13 amino acids. CDR3 amino acids: CASTGGIGYEQYF. DNA of the CDR3: TGTGCCAGTACAGGGGGTATAGGGTACGAGCAGTACTTC.

The CDR3 reads CASNSAGGAQYF. In DNA form, the CDR3 reads TGTGCCAGCAACTCAGCGGGAGGGGCCCAGTACTTC. V gene TRBV12-3 or TRBV12-4 combines with J gene TRBJ2-5; 10 positions match TRBD2. The CDR3 spans 12 residues. After removal of 7 bases from V and 9 bases from J, the junction contained 5 bases not matched to a gene.

This clone showed up just a few times. V is TRBV1 and J is TRBJ1-1; TRBD1 is the table's D call and was not checked against the DNA. TRBV1 is noted as a pseudogene. There are 15 residues in the CDR3. The CDR3 loop reads CTSSQVGTVNTEAFF. The CDR3 DNA reads TGCACCAGCAGCCAAGTTGGGACAGTGAACACTGAAGCTTTCTTT.

This clone was detected a few times. The chain is built from TRBV24-1 and TRBJ2-5; TRBD2 matches at 7 bases. V lost 5 bases, J lost 3 bases, and 5 bases stayed unmatched. The V gene's germline CDR1 is KGHDR and CDR2 SFDVKD. The CDR3 length is 14 residues. CDR3 DNA: TGTGCCACCAGTGGGGGAGGGTCTGAAGAGACCCAGTACTTC. Its protein is CATSGGGSEETQYF.

The chain couples TRBV5-4 to TRBJ2-2; D not resolved. V lost 0 bases and J 1 base, leaving 7 bases between the germline ends. CDR3 length equals 15 residues. The germline V gene encodes CDR1 SGHNT and CDR2 YYREEE (reference sequence). This CDR3 is CASSLASVNTGELFF. CDR3 nucleotides: TGTGCCAGCAGCTTGGCGTCGGTGAACACCGGGGAGCTGTTTTTT.

The V and J genes are TRBV19 and TRBJ2-1; 9 bases map to TRBD2. The CDR3 sequence is 13 residues long. Germline CDR1 and CDR2: LNHDA and SQIVND (reference sequence). The J segment lost 3 bases and the V segment lost 10 bases, leaving 4 bases of the junction unmatched. DNA for the CDR3: TGTGCCACGACTAGCGGAGACTACAATGAGCAGTTCTTC. Translating it yields CATTSGDYNEQFF.

This chain joins TRBV27 and TRBJ2-7, with D possibly matching TRBD1 (5 bases). This CDR3 has 17 residues. Germline loops: CDR1 MNHEY, CDR2 SMNVEV (reference sequence). V lost 6 bases, J lost 7 bases, and 28 bases lay in between. The CDR3 DNA sequence: TGTGCCAGCAGCCCCTTGGTCCACAGAACAGGATCTGGAGAGCAGTACTTC. It yields the protein CASSPLVHRTGSGEQYF.

V gene TRBV12-3 or TRBV12-4 combines with J gene TRBJ1-1; TRBD1 aligns across 7 bases. V was clipped by 2 bases and J by 5 bases; unmatched bases: 2. This CDR3 comprises 13 residues. Written as DNA, the CDR3 is TGTGCCAGCAGTTTAAGACAGGGTACTGAAGCTTTCTTT. It yields the protein CASSLRQGTEAFF.

The V and J genes are TRBV27 and TRBJ1-6, with D possibly being TRBD1 (5 bases). V lost 3 bases to trimming and J lost 9 bases, with 15 bases between them. There are 15 residues in the CDR3. CDR1 and CDR2 from the germline V gene are MNHEY and SMNVEV (reference sequence). This CDR3 reads CASSLDWGLGSPLHF. CDR3 sequence (DNA): TGTGCCAGCAGTTTGGATTGGGGACTTGGTTCACCCCTCCACTTT.

This clone was found a few times. The chain uses TRBV4-3 and TRBJ1-5, with a possible D match to TRBD1 (6 bases). Trimming cost V 1 base and J 3 bases, with 10 bases left between them. The CDR3 consists of 15 residues. Germline V gene sequence: CDR1 LGHNA, CDR2 YSLEER. The CDR3 DNA reads TGCGCCAGCAGCCAAGGGACAGCTCTCAATCAGCCCCAGCATTTT. Translating gives CASSQGTALNQPQHF.

In its sample, this clone was seen once. This chain joins TRBV6-5 and TRBJ2-2; possible D gene TRBD1, 6 bases. The CDR3 runs to 14 residues. Germline V gene lookup returns CDR1 MNHEY and CDR2 SVGAGI. V lost 4 bases and J lost 4, with 10 bases in between. CDR3 loop: CASSSPGATGELFF. DNA for the CDR3: TGTGCCAGCAGTTCTCCAGGGGCCACCGGGGAGCTGTTTTTT.

This chain joins TRBV6-5 and TRBJ1-2, with TRBD1 matching 12 bases. J was trimmed by 6 bases and V by 5 bases; bases with no gene match: 7. The CDR3 extends over 15 amino acids. Germline CDR1 is MNHEY and CDR2 is SVGAGI. The CDR3 spells CASSLARDRGHGYTF. CDR3 sequence (DNA): TGTGCCAGCAGTCTCGCCCGGGACAGGGGGCATGGCTACACCTTC.

The CDR3 loop is CASSPLTEYNEQFF. In nucleotides, the CDR3 is TGTGCCAGTAGTCCTCTGACAGAATACAATGAGCAGTTCTTC. The chain links TRBV19 to TRBJ2-1; tentative D call: TRBD1 (5 bases). This CDR3 contains 14 residues. In germline, CDR1 is LNHDA, CDR2 SQIVND (reference sequence). V was trimmed by 5 bases and J by 4 bases, leaving 12 bases between them.

This chain uses TRBV29-1 with TRBJ1-2; D uncertain. The V gene's germline CDR1 is SQVTM and CDR2 ANQGSEA. The CDR3 is 12 residues long. V lost 4 bases and J lost 4, with 10 bases in between. The CDR3 DNA sequence: TGCAGCGTTGTGGTTAGATCCTATGGCTACACCTTC. Translation: CSVVVRSYGYTF.

The chain uses TRBV6-6 and TRBJ2-5, with D perhaps TRBD1 (5 bases). This CDR3 is 12 amino acids long. Germline V gene lookup returns CDR1 MNHNY and CDR2 SVGAGI (reference sequence). With 5 bases removed from V and 7 bases from J, the gap between germline ends came to 11 bases. CDR3 nucleotides: TGTGCCAGCAGTCCCAAAAGGGGGACCCAGTACTTC. This gives the protein CASSPKRGTQYF.

This chain uses TRBV5-1 with TRBJ1-4, with 7 bases aligning to TRBD1. CDR3 length equals 14 residues. Germline CDR1 and CDR2: SGHRS and YFSETQ. V shed 4 bases, J shed 6 bases, and the junction held 6 bases outside the gene matches. The CDR3 DNA is TGCGCCAGCAGCCCGAACAGGGGCGATGAAAAACTGTTTTTT. Translation: CASSPNRGDEKLFF.

The rearrangement uses TRBV6-5 and TRBJ1-1; the match to TRBD1 covers 12 bases. The junction had 5 bases not matched to a gene; V was cut back by 1 base and J by 8 bases. The CDR3 runs 15 residues. CDR1 MNHEY and CDR2 SVGAGI come from the germline V gene. CDR3 region: CASSYLGTGGGEAFF. The CDR3 DNA reads TGTGCCAGCAGTTACTTAGGGACAGGGGGCGGGGAAGCTTTCTTT.

CDR3 region: CASIRSRAGNEQFF. The CDR3 region has the DNA TGTGCCAGCATAAGATCCAGGGCGGGGAATGAGCAGTTCTTC. The chain employs TRBV2 and TRBJ2-1, with D perhaps matching TRBD2 (6 bases). Germline CDR1 reads SNHLY; CDR2 reads FYNNEI. V lost 7 bases, J lost 7 bases, and 17 bases lay in between. The CDR3 loop spans 14 amino acids.

V and J are TRBV10-3 and TRBJ1-1; D remains ambiguous. With 4 bases removed from V and 4 bases from J, the gap between germline ends came to 7 bases. Per germline, CDR1 ENHRY and CDR2 SYGVKD. CDR3 length: 12 residues. The CDR3 DNA reads TGTGCCATCAGTGGCTTCGGCACTGAAGCTTTCTTT. It translates to CAISGFGTEAFF.

The chain recombines TRBV6-5 with TRBJ2-2; D is unresolved. This CDR3 comprises 14 residues. The V end lost 2 bases, the J end lost 6 bases, and 10 bases lay between the germline ends. Germline-derived CDR1 and CDR2 are MNHEY and SVGAGI. The DNA for the CDR3 is TGTGCCAGCAGTTACACCCTCCGAGCCGGGGAGCTGTTTTTT. This encodes CASSYTLRAGELFF.

This clone was counted between two and nine times. The V gene is TRBV25-1, the J gene TRBJ2-1; tentatively, D is TRBD2 (5 bases). V was cut by 5 bases and J by 6 bases, with 8 bases left in between. Germline lookup yields CDR1 MGHDK and CDR2 SYGVNS. The length of the CDR3 is 12 residues. CDR3: CASSLAPNEQFF. The CDR3 DNA reads as TGTGCCAGCAGTCTAGCACCCAATGAGCAGTTCTTC.

The rearrangement links TRBV23-1 to TRBJ2-1, with a possible D match to TRBD1 (7 bases). TRBV23-1 is classed as an ORF, of uncertain function. This CDR3 comprises 15 residues. Trimming removed 6 bases from V and 2 bases from J, with 14 bases in between. In nucleotides, the CDR3 is TGCGCCAGCAGACCCCGCGGGACAGCCTACAATGAGCAGTTCTTC. It specifies CASRPRGTAYNEQFF.

This clone occurred a few times. This chain joins TRBV20-1 and TRBJ1-1; no clear D gene. The CDR3 sequence is 10 residues long. Germline-derived CDR1 and CDR2 are DFQATT and SNEGSKA (reference sequence). V was cut by 6 bases and J by 7 bases, with 9 bases left in between. The CDR3: CSADRGEAFF. DNA of the CDR3: TGCAGTGCGGATAGAGGTGAAGCTTTCTTT.

This clone was counted a single time. The chain uses TRBV11-3 and TRBJ2-7; 7 nucleotides align to TRBD2. The ends lost 3 bases at V and 5 bases at J; junction bases unmatched: 7. Per germline, CDR1 SGHNT and CDR2 YENEEA. This CDR3 has 14 residues. The CDR3 DNA sequence: TGTGCCAGCAGCTTGAGAGGAACTAGCGACGAGCAGTACTTC. Its translation: CASSLRGTSDEQYF.

The rearrangement joins TRBV4-3 to TRBJ1-1, with 12 bases identical to TRBD1. CDR3 length: 15 residues. V dropped 0 bases and J dropped 11; count of bases not matched to a gene: 7. Germline CDR1 and CDR2: LGHNA and YSLEER. CDR3 amino acids: CASSQEQGQGAGAFF. In DNA, the CDR3 is TGCGCCAGCAGCCAAGAGCAGGGACAGGGGGCTGGGGCTTTCTTT.